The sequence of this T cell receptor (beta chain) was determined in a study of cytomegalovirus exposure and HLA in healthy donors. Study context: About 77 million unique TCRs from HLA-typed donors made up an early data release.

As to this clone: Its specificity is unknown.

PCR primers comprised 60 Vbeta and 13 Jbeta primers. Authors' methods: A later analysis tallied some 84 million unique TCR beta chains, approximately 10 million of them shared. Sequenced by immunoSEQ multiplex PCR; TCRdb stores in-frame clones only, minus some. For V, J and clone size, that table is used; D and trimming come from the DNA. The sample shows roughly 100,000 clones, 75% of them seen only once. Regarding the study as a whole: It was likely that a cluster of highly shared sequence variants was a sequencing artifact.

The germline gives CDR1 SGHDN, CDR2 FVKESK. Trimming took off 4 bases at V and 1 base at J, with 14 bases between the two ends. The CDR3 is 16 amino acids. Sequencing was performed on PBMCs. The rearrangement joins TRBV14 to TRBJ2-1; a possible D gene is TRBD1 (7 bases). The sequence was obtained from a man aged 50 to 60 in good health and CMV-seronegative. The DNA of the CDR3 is TGTGCCAGCAGCCTGTACAGGGGAGGATCCTACAATGAGCAGTTCTTC. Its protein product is CASSLYRGGSYNEQFF.